The sequence of this T cell receptor beta chain was determined in a study of T cells in Graves' hyperthyroidism and ophthalmopathy. Study background: At initial diagnosis, before any treatment had begun, peripheral blood was obtained.

This clonotype has a count of ten or more. The target antigen is unknown. Study-level findings and limits: Ophthalmopathy was told apart from stable hyperthyroidism by a 13 V-J model.

Across 18 months, stable Graves' hyperthyroidism was marked by no progression to ophthalmopathy. Patients showing uncontrolled infection, other autoimmune disease, pregnancy or lactation were ineligible. The V gene's germline CDR1 is SGHTA and CDR2 FQGNSA. The CDR3 spans 13 residues. V was pared by 6 bases and J by 0 bases, with 6 bases between. The TCR beta CDR3 regions underwent amplification using RNA transcripts as the source. HTBI primers drove first-round RT-PCR of the TCR CDR3. TCRdb redid the calling of the multiplex PCR reads with MiXCR, one entry per CDR3 protein. The repertoire consists of 750,000 to 950,000 distinct CDR3 sequences, with 35% to 40% occurring once and the leading ten covering roughly 8.3%.

The sample comprised blood. The rearrangement joins TRBV7-2 to TRBJ1-3; D uncertain. The clonotype originates from a young man with Graves' hyperthyroidism. The CDR3: CASRQSSGNTIYF. CDR3 DNA: TGTGCCAGCAGACAGAGCTCTGGAAACACCATATATTTT.